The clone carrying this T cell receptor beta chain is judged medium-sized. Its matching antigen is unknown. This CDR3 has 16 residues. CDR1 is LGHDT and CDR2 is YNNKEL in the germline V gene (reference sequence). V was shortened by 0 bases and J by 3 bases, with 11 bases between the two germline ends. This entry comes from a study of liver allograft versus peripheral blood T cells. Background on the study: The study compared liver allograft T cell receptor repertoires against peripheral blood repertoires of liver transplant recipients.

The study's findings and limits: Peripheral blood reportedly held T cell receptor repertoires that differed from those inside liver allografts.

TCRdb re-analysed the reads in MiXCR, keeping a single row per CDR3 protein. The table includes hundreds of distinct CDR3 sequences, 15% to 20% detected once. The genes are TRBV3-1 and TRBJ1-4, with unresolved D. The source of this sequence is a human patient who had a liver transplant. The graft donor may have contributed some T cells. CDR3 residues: CASSQDWGRANEKLFF. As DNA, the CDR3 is TGTGCCAGCAGCCAAGATTGGGGTCGGGCTAATGAAAAACTGTTTTTT.